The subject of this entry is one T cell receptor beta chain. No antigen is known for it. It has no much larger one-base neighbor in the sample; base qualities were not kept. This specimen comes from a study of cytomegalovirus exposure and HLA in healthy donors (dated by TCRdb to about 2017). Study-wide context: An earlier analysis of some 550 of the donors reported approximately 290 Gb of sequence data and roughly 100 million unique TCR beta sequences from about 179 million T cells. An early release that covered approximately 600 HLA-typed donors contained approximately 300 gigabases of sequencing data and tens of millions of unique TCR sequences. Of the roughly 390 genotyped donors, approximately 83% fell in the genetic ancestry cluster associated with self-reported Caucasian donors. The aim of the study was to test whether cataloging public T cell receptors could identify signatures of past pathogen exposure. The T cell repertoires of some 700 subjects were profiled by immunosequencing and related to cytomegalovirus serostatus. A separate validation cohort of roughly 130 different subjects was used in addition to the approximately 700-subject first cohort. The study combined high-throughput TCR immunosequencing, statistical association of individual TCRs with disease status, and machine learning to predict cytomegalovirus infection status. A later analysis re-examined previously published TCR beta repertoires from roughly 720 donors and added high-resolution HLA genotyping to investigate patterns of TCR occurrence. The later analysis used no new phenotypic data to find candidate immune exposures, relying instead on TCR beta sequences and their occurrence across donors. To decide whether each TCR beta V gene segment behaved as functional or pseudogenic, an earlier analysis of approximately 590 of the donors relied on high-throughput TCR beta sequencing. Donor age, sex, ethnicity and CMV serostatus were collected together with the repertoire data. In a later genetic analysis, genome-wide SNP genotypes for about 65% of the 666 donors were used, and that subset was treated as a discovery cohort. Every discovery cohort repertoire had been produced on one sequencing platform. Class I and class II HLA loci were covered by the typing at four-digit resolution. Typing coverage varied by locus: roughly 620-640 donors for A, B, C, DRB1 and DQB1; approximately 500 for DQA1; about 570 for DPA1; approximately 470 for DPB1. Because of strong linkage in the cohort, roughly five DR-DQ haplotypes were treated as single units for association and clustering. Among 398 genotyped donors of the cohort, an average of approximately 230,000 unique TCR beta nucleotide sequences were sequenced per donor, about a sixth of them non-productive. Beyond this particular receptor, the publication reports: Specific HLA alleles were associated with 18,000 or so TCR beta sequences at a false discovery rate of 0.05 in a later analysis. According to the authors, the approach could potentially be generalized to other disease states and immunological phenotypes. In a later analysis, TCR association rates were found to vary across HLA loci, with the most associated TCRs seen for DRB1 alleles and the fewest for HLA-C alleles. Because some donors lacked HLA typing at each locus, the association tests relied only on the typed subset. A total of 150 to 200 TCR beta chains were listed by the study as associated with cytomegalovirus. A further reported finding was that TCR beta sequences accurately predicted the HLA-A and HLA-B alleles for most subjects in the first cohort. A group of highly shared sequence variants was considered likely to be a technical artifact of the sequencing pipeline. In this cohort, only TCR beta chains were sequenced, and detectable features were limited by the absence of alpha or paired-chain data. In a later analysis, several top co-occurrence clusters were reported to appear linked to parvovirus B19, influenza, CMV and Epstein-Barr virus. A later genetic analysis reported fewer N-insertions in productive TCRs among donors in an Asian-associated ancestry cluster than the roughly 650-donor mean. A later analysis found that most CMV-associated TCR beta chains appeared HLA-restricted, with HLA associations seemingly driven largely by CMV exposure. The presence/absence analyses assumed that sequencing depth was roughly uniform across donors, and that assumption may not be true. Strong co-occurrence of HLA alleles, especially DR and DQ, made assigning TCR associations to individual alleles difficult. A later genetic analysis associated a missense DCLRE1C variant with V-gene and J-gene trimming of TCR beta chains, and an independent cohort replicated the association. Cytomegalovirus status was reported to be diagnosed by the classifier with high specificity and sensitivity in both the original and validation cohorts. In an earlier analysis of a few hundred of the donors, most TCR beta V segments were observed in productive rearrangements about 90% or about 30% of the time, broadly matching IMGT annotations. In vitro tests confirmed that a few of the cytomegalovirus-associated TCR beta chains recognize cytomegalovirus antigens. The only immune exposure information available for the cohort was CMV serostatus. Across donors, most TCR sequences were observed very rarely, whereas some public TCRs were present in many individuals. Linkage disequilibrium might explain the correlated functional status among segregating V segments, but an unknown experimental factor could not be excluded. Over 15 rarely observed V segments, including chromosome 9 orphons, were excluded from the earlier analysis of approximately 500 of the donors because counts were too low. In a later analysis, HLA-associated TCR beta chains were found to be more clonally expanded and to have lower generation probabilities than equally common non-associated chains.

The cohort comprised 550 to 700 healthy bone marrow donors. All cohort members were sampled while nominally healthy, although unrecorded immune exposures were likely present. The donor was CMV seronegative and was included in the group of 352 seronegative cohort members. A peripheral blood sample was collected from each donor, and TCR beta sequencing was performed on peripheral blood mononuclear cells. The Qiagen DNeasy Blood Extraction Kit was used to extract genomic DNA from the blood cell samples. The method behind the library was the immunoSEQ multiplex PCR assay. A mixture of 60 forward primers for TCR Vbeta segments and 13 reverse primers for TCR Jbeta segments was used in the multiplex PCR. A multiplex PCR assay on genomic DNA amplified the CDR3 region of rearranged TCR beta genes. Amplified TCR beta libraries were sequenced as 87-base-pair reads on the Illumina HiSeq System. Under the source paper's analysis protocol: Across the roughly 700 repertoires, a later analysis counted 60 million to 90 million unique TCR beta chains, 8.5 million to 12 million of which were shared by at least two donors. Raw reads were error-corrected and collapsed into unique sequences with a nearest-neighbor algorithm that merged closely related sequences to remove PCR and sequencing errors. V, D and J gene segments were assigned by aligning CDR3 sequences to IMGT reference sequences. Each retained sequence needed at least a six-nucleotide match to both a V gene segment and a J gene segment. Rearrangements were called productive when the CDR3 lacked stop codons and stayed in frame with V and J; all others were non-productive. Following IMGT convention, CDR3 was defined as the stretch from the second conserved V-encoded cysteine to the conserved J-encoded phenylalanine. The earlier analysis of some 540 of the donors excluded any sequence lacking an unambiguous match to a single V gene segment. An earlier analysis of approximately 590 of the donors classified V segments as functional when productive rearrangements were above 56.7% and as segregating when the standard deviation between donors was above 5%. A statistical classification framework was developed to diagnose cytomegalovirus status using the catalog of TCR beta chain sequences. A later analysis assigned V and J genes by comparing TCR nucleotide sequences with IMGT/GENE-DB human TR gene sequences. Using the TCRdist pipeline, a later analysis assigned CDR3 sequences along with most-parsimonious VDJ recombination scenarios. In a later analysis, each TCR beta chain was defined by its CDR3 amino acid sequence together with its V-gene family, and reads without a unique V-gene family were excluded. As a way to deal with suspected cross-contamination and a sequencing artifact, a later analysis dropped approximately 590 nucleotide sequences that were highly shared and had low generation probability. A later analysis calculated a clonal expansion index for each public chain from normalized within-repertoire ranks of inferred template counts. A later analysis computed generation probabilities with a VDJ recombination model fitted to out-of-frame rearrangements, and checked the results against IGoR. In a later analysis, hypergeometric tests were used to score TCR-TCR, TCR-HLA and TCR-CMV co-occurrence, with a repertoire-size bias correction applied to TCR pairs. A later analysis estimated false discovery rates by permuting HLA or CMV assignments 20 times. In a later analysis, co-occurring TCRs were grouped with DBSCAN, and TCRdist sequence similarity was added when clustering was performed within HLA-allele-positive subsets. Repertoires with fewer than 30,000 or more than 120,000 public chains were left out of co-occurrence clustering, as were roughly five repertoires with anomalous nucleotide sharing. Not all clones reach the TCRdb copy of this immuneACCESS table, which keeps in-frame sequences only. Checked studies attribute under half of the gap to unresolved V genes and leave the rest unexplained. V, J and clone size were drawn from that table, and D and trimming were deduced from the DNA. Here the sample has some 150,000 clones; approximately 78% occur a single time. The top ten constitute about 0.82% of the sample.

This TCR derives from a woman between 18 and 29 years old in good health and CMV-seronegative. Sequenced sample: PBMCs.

The CDR3 reads CASQGGSYEQYF. The DNA reads as follows: TGTGCCTCCCAGGGAGGTTCCTACGAGCAGTACTTC. The chain was built from TRBV12-5 and TRBJ2-5; TRBD2 could be the D gene, as 6 bases match. The better agreement between TRBJ2-7 and the DNA end casts doubt on the J call. Spanning cysteine to phenylalanine, the CDR3 consists of 12 amino acids. Only the CDR3 portion is preserved as DNA: 36 bases, with reading frame beginning at the first base. CDR1 LGHNT and CDR2 FRNRAP were looked up in the germline V gene.